The clone carrying this TCR beta chain was seen a handful of times. Germline V gene lookup returns CDR1 SGHKS and CDR2 YYEKEE (reference sequence). The CDR3 runs to 16 residues. V dropped 0 bases and J dropped 7; count of bases not matched to a gene: 5. Methods used by the authors: Estimation of nucleated cell counts relied on the amplification of reference gene primers. Produced via immunoSEQ multiplex PCR; TCRdb's table is partial and in-frame only. V and J calls and clone size follow that table, whereas D and trimming were derived from the DNA. The sample carries hundreds of thousands of clones, around 88% recorded once. This record belongs to a study of blood T cell repertoires in COVID-19. Looking at the study overall: The samples span acute and convalescent COVID-19 from the United States, Italy and Spain. PBMCs, B-cell-depleted T cells, or T cells provided the cDNA or gDNA that made up the material.

The rearrangement uses TRBV5-5 and TRBJ2-1; the match to TRBD2 covers 12 bases. The TCR sequence derives from an elderly man with acute or convalescent COVID-19. Input material: peripheral blood. This chain's CDR3 is CASSLAASGGANEQFF. The CDR3 DNA is TGTGCCAGCAGCTTGGCCGCTAGCGGGGGGGCGAATGAGCAGTTCTTC.